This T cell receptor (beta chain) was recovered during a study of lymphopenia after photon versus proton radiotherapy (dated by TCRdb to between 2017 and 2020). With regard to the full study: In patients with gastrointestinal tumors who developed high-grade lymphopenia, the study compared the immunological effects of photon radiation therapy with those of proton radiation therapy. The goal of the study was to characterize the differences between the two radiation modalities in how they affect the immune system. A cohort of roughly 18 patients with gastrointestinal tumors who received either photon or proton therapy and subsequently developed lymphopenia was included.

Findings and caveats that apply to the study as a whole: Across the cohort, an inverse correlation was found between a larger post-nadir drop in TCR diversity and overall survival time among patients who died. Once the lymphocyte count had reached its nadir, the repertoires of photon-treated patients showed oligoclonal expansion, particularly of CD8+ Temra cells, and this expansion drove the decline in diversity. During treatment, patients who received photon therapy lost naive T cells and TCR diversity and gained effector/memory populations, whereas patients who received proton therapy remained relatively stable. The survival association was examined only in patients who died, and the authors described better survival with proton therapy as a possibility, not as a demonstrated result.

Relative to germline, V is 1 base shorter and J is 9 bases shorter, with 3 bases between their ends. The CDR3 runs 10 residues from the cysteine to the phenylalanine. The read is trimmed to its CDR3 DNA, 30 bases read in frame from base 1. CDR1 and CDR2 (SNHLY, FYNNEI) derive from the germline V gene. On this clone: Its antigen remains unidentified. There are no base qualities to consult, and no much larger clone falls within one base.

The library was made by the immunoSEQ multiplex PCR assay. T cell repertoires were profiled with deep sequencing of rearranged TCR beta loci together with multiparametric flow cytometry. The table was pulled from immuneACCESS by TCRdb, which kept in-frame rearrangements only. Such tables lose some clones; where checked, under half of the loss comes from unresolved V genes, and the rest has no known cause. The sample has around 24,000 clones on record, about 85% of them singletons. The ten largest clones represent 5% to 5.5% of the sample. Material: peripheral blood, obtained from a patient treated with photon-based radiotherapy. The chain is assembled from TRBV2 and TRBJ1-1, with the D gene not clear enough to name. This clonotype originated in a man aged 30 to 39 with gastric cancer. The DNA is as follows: TGTGCCAGCAGTGAAGTGAAAGCTTTCTTT. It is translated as CASSEVKAFF. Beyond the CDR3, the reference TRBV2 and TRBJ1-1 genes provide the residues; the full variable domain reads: EPEVTQTPSHQVTQMGQEVILRCVPISNHLYFYWYRQILGQKVEFLVSFYNNEISEKSEIFDDQFSVERPDGSNFTLKIRSTKLEDSAMYFCASSEVKAFFGQGTRLTVV.